This T cell receptor beta chain originates from a study of T-cell reconstitution after alpha-beta-depleted transplantation in children (dated by TCRdb to about 2016). Broadly, across the study: The study quantitatively tracked T-cell immune reconstitution after TCRalphabeta/CD19-depleted allogeneic hematopoietic cell transplantation in children using TCR repertoire profiling.

The library was produced with PCR. TCRdb records Illumina HiSeq 2500 as the sequencer. Molecular barcoding was employed in the preparation of TCR libraries, with unique molecular identifiers being used to normalize TCRbeta repertoire quantification. TCRdb cleaned the public reads at Q25 with fastp, built clones with MiXCR and kept in-frame beta chains. Each CDR3 protein gets just one entry, which takes the most common genes and DNA from the rows behind it. The sample profile shows about 500,000 distinct CDR3 sequences; less than 35% of them were found once. Of the sample, 2% to 3% falls within the top ten clones. Notes on this clonotype: The target of this receptor is not known. No much larger clone exists at a distance of one base, and base qualities are not known.

This TCR derives from a human donor who donated a stem cell graft to a child with aplastic anemia. The sequenced sample was PBMCs from the stem cell graft donor, obtained from the stem cell graft.

The nucleotide sequence is TGTGCCAGTAGTGTAATAGGGGGGAAGCCCCAGCATTTT. The encoded protein is CASSVIGGKPQHF. The V and J segments used are TRBV19 and TRBJ1-5, with TRBD1 as a weak D call on 6 bases. Via the germline V gene (reference sequence), CDR1 is LNHDA and CDR2 SQIVND. V drops 5 bases and J drops 8 bases, leaving 13 bases in between. The CDR3 goes from the cysteine to the phenylalanine over 13 residues. The only DNA kept is the CDR3, 39 bases in frame from the first base. With all but the CDR3 taken from the reference TRBV19 and TRBJ1-5 genes, the full variable domain is: DGGITQSPKYLFRKEGQNVTLSCEQNLNHDAMYWYRQDPGQGLRLIYYSQIVNDFQKGDIAEGYSVSREKKESFPLTVTSAQKNPTAFYLCASSVIGGKPQHFGDGTRLSIL.